The 12 T cell receptor beta chains given below trace back to one sample, sequenced in a study of blood T cell repertoires in COVID-19. Profiling relied on immunoSEQ multiplex PCR, and the TCRdb table lists in-frame clones only, not all of them. Among almost 250,000 clones, about 89% were seen once, and the ten largest hold about 4%. The sample taken for sequencing was PBMCs or T cells enriched from blood (not recorded which). The origin of the receptors is a woman aged 25 to 39 who had recovered from COVID-19.

This clone has just a few counts. The V call is TRBV13, the J call TRBJ1-2; TRBD1 matches at 8 bases. The CDR3 consists of 14 residues. Germline V gives CDR1 PRHDT, CDR2 FYEKMQ (reference sequence). After removal of 2 bases from V and 7 bases from J, the junction contained 6 bases not matched to a gene. The CDR3 region is CASSLPQGASGYTF. CDR3 sequence (DNA): TGTGCCAGCAGCTTACCCCAGGGGGCGAGTGGCTACACCTTC.

The rearrangement links TRBV24-1 to TRBJ2-2; 7 bases match TRBD1. CDR3 length equals 14 residues. Trimming cost V 9 bases and J 0 bases; bases outside gene matches: 3. CDR1 is KGHDR, CDR2 SFDVKD, per germline. CDR3 amino acids: CATEQGSNTGELFF. DNA for the CDR3: TGTGCCACCGAACAGGGGTCGAACACCGGGGAGCTGTTTTTT.

The chain recombines TRBV5-1 with TRBJ2-2, with 7 bases matching TRBD1. Germline CDR1 is SGHRS and CDR2 is YFSETQ. The CDR3 has 16 amino acids. V lost 3 bases to trimming and J lost 0 bases; unmatched junction nucleotides: 5. The CDR3 region has the DNA TGCGCCAGCAGCTCCCTGGGACAGACGAACACCGGGGAGCTGTTTTTT. It yields the protein CASSSLGQTNTGELFF. Drawing the rest from reference TRBV5-1 and TRBJ2-2, the complete variable domain is KAGVTQTPRYLIKTRGQQVTLSCSPISGHRSVSWYQQTPGQGLQFLFEYFSETQRNKGNFPGRFSGRQFSNSRSEMNVSTLELGDSALYLCASSSLGQTNTGELFFGEGSRLTVL.

The chain employs TRBV30 and TRBJ1-2, with D possibly TRBD1 on 5 matching bases. CDR1 and CDR2 from the germline V gene are GTSNPN and SVGIG (reference sequence). The CDR3 has 13 residues. The germline V and J ends were trimmed by 2 bases and 8 bases, with 15 bases remaining between them. The CDR3 region is CAWSPLLPGGYTF. CDR3 DNA sequence: TGTGCCTGGAGTCCCCTCCTCCCAGGGGGCTACACCTTC.

The chain couples TRBV20-1 to TRBJ1-5, with a tentative D call TRBD1 (5 bases). From germline, CDR1 is DFQATT and CDR2 SNEGSKA (reference sequence). Trimming cost V 3 bases and J 4 bases, with 10 bases left between them. This CDR3 has 13 amino acids. CDR3: CSASKGVNQPQHF. CDR3 nucleotides: TGCAGTGCTAGTAAAGGGGTTAATCAGCCCCAGCATTTT.

The sample holds one count of this clone. The junction shows a germline mismatch at one end, possibly a read error. The chain joins TRBV7-7 to TRBJ1-1; possibly TRBD1 for D (5 bases). The CDR3 totals 13 residues. In germline, CDR1 is SSHAT, CDR2 FNYEAQ (reference sequence). The CDR3 spells CASSLDRYTEAFF. DNA for the CDR3: TGTGCTAGCAGCTTAGACAGATACACTGAAGCTTTCTTT.

V is TRBV7-9 and J is TRBJ1-4; D is unresolved. This CDR3 is built from 14 residues. CDR1 SEHNR and CDR2 FQNEAQ come from the germline V gene (reference sequence). Between the trimmed V and J ends, which lost 5 bases and 0 bases, there was a span of 7 bases. The CDR3 region has the DNA TGTGCCAGCAGCCGGACTGCAACTAATGAAAAACTGTTTTTT. This translates into CASSRTATNEKLFF.

This clone was observed once. CDR3 in DNA: TGTGCCAGCCCCCGATCGGATATAGCGGGGGGGGGCGATGAGCAGTTCTTC. Translating gives CASPRSDIAGGGDEQFF. V is TRBV28 and J is TRBJ2-1; 11 nucleotides align to TRBD2. The CDR3 has 17 residues. Germline loops: CDR1 MDHEN, CDR2 SYDVKM. Trimming removed 8 bases from V and 8 bases from J; junction bases left unmatched: 17.

This chain links TRBV3-1 (or the pseudogene TRBV3-2) with TRBJ2-2; D possibly corresponds to TRBD2 (5 bases). Trimming took off 4 bases at V and 1 base at J, with 13 bases between the two ends. Germline CDR1 LGHDT, CDR2 YNNKEL (reference sequence). This CDR3 comprises 16 residues. CDR3 residues: CASSPHGEMNTGELFF. CDR3 in DNA: TGTGCCAGCAGCCCCCACGGGGAGATGAACACCGGGGAGCTGTTTTTT.

A note on this clone: Different DNA sequences within this sample yield the same CDR3. This rearrangement joins TRBV29-1 to TRBJ1-1; 10 positions match TRBD1. Unmatched junction bases numbered 4, after V lost 7 bases and J lost 2 bases. This CDR3 has 13 amino acids. Germline CDR1 reads SQVTM; CDR2 reads ANQGSEA. The DNA for the CDR3 is TGCAGCGCCCGGACAGGGGGTAACACTGAAGCTTTCTTT. Translated, it gives CSARTGGNTEAFF. The full variable domain, completed using reference TRBV29-1 and TRBJ1-1, is SAVISQKPSRDICQRGTSLTIQCQVDSQVTMMFWYRQQPGQSLTLIATANQGSEATYESGFVIDKFPISRPNLTFSTLTVSNMSPEDSSIYLCSARTGGNTEAFFGQGTRLTVV.

The chain uses TRBV27 and TRBJ1-1, with D perhaps matching TRBD1 (5 bases). V shed 4 bases and J shed 4 bases, with 13 bases lying between them. CDR3 length: 14 residues. The germline gives CDR1 MNHEY, CDR2 SMNVEV (reference sequence). CDR3 amino acids: CASSSPRQSTEAFF. CDR3 DNA sequence: TGTGCCAGCAGTTCACCCCGACAGTCCACTGAAGCTTTCTTT.

This sequence joins TRBV7-3 and TRBJ2-1, with 10 bases fitting TRBD1. J gave up 9 bases and V 4 bases, and 12 bases lay outside the gene matches. The CDR3 sequence is 16 residues long. Germline lookup yields CDR1 SGHTA and CDR2 FQGTGA. CDR3 nucleotides: TGTGCCAGCAGCTCGCAACCCCCGGGACAGGGGACTGAGCAGTTCTTC. Translated, it gives CASSSQPPGQGTEQFF. Using reference TRBV7-3 and TRBJ2-1 for the parts outside the CDR3, the full variable domain is GAGVSQTPSNKVTEKGKYVELRCDPISGHTALYWYRQSLGQGPEFLIYFQGTGAADDSGLPNDRFFAVRPEGSVSTLKIQRTERGDSAVYLCASSSQPPGQGTEQFFGPGTRLTVL.